This T cell receptor (beta chain) comes out of a study of blood T cell repertoires in COVID-19. Per the original methods: Amplifying reference gene primers gave estimates of nucleated cell counts. Produced via immunoSEQ multiplex PCR; TCRdb's table is partial and in-frame only. V and J calls and clone size follow that table, whereas D and trimming were derived from the DNA. The table lists under 80,000 clones, 86% of them singletons. The material sequenced was peripheral blood. This clonotype was obtained from a man over 45 with active COVID-19.

CDR3 in amino acids: CASSYTGDAFF. CDR3 in DNA: TGTGCCAGCAGTTACACGGGGGATGCTTTCTTT. This sequence joins TRBV6-5 and TRBJ1-1, with D tentatively TRBD1 (5 bases). CDR1 MNHEY and CDR2 SVGAGI come from the germline V gene. CDR3 size: 11 residues. V was shortened by 2 bases and J by 11 bases, with 9 bases between the two germline ends.